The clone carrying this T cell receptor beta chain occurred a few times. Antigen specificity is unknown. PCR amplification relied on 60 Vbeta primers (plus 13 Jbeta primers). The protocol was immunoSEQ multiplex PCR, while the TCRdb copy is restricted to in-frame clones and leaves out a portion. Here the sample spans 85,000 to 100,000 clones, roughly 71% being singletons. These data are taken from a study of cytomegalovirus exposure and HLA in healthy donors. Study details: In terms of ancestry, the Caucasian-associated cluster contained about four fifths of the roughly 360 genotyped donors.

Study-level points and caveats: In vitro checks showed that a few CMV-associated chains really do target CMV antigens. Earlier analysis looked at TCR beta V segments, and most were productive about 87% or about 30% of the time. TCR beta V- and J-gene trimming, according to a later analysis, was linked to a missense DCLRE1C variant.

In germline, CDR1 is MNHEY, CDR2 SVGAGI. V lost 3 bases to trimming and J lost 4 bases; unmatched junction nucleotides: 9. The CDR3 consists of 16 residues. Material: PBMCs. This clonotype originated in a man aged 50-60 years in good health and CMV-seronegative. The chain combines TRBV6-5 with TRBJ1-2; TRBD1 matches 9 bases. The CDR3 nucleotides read TGTGCCAGCAGTTATTTAAGAACAGGGGGCGGCTATGGCTACACCTTC. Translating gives CASSYLRTGGGYGYTF.